This record concerns one T cell receptor beta chain sequence. Its antigen remains unidentified. The method was immunoSEQ multiplex PCR; TCRdb's version includes in-frame clones alone and lacks a portion of them. The table shows approximately 38,000 clones, with about 90% occurring only once. The entry originates in a study of OX40 agonist ivuxolimab in advanced cancers. Findings and caveats of the study: Dosing at 0.1 to 3.0 mg/kg was accompanied by clonal expansion of CD4+ and CD8+ blood T cells by week 6. Normalized T-cell clonal expansion was also low in some nonresponders.

The trim removed 5 bases at V and 4 bases at J, leaving 4 bases unmatched. Germline CDR1 and CDR2: KGHSH and LQKENI. CDR3 size: 13 residues. This rearrangement joins TRBV18 to TRBJ2-7; 8 bases align to TRBD1. The sequenced sample was CD4+ or CD8+ T cells sorted from blood, obtained in a trial of the OX40 agonist ivuxolimab. The receptor's source is an adult with an advanced solid tumor such as melanoma, head and neck, liver or kidney cancer. The CDR3 sequence: CASSTGTGYEQYF. The CDR3 nucleotides read TGTGCCAGCTCAACCGGGACAGGATACGAGCAGTACTTC.